This T cell receptor (beta chain) originates from a study of blood T cell repertoires in COVID-19. The V gene end was trimmed by 4 bases and the J gene end by 7 bases; junction bases not matched to a gene: 5. The germline CDR1 and CDR2 sequences are MDHEN and SYDVKM. This CDR3 has 14 residues. Those who participated ranged in age from 18 to 89 years and resided in under 25 US areas. Original processing methods: Estimation of nucleated cell counts relied on the amplification of reference gene primers. TCRdb's table, derived via immunoSEQ multiplex PCR, lists solely in-frame clones and lacks some. V and J calls and clone size follow that table, whereas D and trimming were derived from the DNA. The data show 250,000 to 350,000 clones, with around 91% seen just once and approximately 4.5% held by the top ten.

The sequenced sample was PBMCs or T cells enriched from blood (not recorded which). The gene calls are TRBV28 and TRBJ2-7; TRBD1 matches at 12 bases. The sequence came from a woman aged 18 to 35 with acute COVID-19. CDR3 bases: TGTGCCAGCAGTTGGGGACAGGGGGCGAGGGAGCAGTACTTC. It specifies CASSWGQGAREQYF.